The 23 T cell receptor beta chains reported below all come from one sample, sequenced in a study of blood T cells in healthy people across ages. A sample-barcoded 5' primer and a J-beta primer mix were used in a second PCR of about 7 to 12 cycles. TCRdb used MiXCR to reprocess the 5' RACE reads, holding one entry per CDR3 protein. This table has approximately 800,000 distinct CDR3 sequences, about 62% appearing once. The sequenced sample consisted of blood. These receptors all stem from a man aged 25-45 years in good health.

The V gene is TRBV9, the J gene TRBJ2-1; the match to TRBD2 covers 11 bases. V dropped 0 bases and J dropped 5; count of bases not matched to a gene: 1. This CDR3 is 15 amino acids long. CDR1 is SGDLS, CDR2 YYNGEE, per germline. The CDR3 DNA is TGTGCCAGCAGCGTAGTGGGACTAGCGGACAATGAGCAGTTCTTC. Residues: CASSVVGLADNEQFF.

The chain employs TRBV6-5 and TRBJ1-4, with D possibly matching TRBD1 (5 bases). Trimming took 4 bases from V and 10 from J, leaving 10 bases between them. The CDR3 totals 12 residues. The germline gives CDR1 MNHEY, CDR2 SVGAGI. CDR3 region: CASSFPGGKLFF. The CDR3 DNA reads as TGTGCCAGCAGTTTCCCGGGGGGAAAACTGTTTTTT.

This chain uses TRBV12-3 or TRBV12-4 with TRBJ1-4, with D possibly being TRBD1 (5 bases). This CDR3 region has 15 residues. V gave up 5 bases and J gave up 8 bases, with 18 bases separating them. CDR3 protein: CASSPQLGVKEKLFF. In nucleotides, the CDR3 is TGTGCCAGCAGTCCCCAGTTAGGGGTCAAGGAAAAACTGTTTTTT.

The V gene is TRBV12-3 or TRBV12-4, the J gene TRBJ2-6; TRBD1 is a possible D gene (5 bases). The CDR3 is made up of 15 amino acids. Trimming shortened V by 6 bases and J by 10 bases, and 19 bases separated the two germline ends. This chain's CDR3 is CASSSGAGLVNVLTF. The DNA of the CDR3 is TGTGCCAGCAGCTCTGGGGCTGGCTTGGTGAACGTCCTGACTTTC.

The table lists this clonotype with many counts. One end of the junction varies from germline; a read error may be responsible. The rearrangement links TRBV5-1 to TRBJ2-5; D is undetermined. Germline loops: CDR1 SGHRS, CDR2 YFSETQ. The CDR3 has 13 amino acids. The CDR3 spells CASSSGPQETQYF. The CDR3 coding sequence is TGTGCCAGCAGTTCAGGCCCCCAAGAGACCCAGTACTTC.

Only one count was recorded for this clonotype. The CDR3 DNA reads as TGTGCCAGCAGTCCGGGACAGGGGGCCACAGATACGCAGTATTTT. This gives the protein CASSPGQGATDTQYF. The genes are TRBV7-2 and TRBJ2-3; 12 bases align to TRBD1. Trimming removed 6 bases from V and 2 bases from J; junction bases left unmatched: 3. The CDR3 is 15 residues long. Germline V CDR1 and CDR2: SGHTA, FQGNSA.

In its sample, this clonotype was seen a few times. J is TRBJ2-4 and V is TRBV12-3 or TRBV12-4, with 7 bases identical to TRBD2. CDR3 length: 13 amino acids. V lost 6 bases to trimming and J lost 9 bases; unmatched junction nucleotides: 8. The CDR3 loop reads CASSNTSVVIQYF. The CDR3 DNA is TGTGCCAGCAGCAATACTAGCGTGGTCATTCAGTACTTC.

The chain links TRBV20-1 to TRBJ1-2, with D unclear. This CDR3 spans 12 amino acids. Looked up from germline, CDR1 is DFQATT and CDR2 is SNEGSKA (reference sequence). Trimming left V 6 bases short and J 5 bases short, with 13 bases between. The DNA of the CDR3 is TGCAGTGCCCCTGAGGCCCCTTATGGCTACACCTTC. Protein sequence: CSAPEAPYGYTF.

This sequence joins TRBV20-1 and TRBJ1-2, with TRBD1 as a possible D gene (5 bases). There are 15 residues in the CDR3. With 0 bases removed from V and 5 bases from J, the gap between germline ends came to 16 bases. The germline CDR1 and CDR2 sequences are DFQATT and SNEGSKA (reference sequence). The CDR3 protein is CSARDRGMLTYGYTF. The CDR3 DNA is TGCAGTGCTAGAGATCGGGGGATGTTAACTTATGGCTACACCTTC.

The chain carries TRBV10-3 and TRBJ1-2; the D is unclear. CDR1 ENHRY and CDR2 SYGVKD come from the germline V gene. V was shortened by 6 bases and J by 3 bases, with 17 bases between the two germline ends. The CDR3 spans 15 residues. CDR3 sequence (DNA): TGTGCCATCAGGGCCGGATCAAGCCCCTACTATGGCTACACCTTC. It yields the protein CAIRAGSSPYYGYTF.

This chain links TRBV7-9 with TRBJ2-7, with 8 bases aligning to TRBD2. The V and J ends lost 1 base and 7 bases, in that order; junction bases with no gene match: 9. CDR1 is SEHNR, CDR2 FQNEAQ, per germline (reference sequence). The CDR3 extends over 15 amino acids. The CDR3 protein is CASSLDSGAYNEQYF. As DNA, the CDR3 is TGTGCCAGCAGCTTAGATAGCGGGGCCTACAATGAGCAGTACTTC.

The chain uses TRBV5-6 and TRBJ1-3; D is unclear. The CDR3 length is 17 residues. V lost 4 bases, J lost 0 bases, and 17 bases lay in between. Germline V gene sequence: CDR1 SGHDT, CDR2 YYEEEE. Written as DNA, the CDR3 is TGTGCCAGCAGCCCAGAAGGGTCACCGAGCTCTGGAAACACCATATATTTT. This sequence encodes CASSPEGSPSSGNTIYF. The full variable domain, rest sourced from reference TRBV5-6 and TRBJ1-3, is DAGVTQSPTHLIKTRGQQVTLRCSPKSGHDTVSWYQQALGQGPQFIFQYYEEEERQRGNFPDRFSGHQFPNYSSELNVNALLLGDSALYLCASSPEGSPSSGNTIYFGEGSWLTVV.

The chain joins TRBV7-2 to TRBJ2-3; either TRBD1 or TRBD2 may supply D (5 bases each). Trimming removed 0 bases from V and 9 bases from J, with 19 bases in between. Per the germline V gene, CDR1 is SGHTA and CDR2 is FQGNSA. The CDR3 has 16 amino acids. This CDR3 reads CASSLARPRGRGTQYF. In nucleotides, the CDR3 is TGTGCCAGCAGCTTAGCCAGACCTAGGGGCCGGGGCACGCAGTATTTT.

The chain is built from TRBV7-3 and TRBJ2-1; 8 nucleotides match TRBD2. Germline V gives CDR1 SGHTA, CDR2 FQGTGA. The V gene end was trimmed by 3 bases and the J gene end by 9 bases; junction bases not matched to a gene: 13. CDR3 length equals 16 residues. This chain's CDR3 is CASSFLSAGGQGEQFF. The CDR3 DNA is TGTGCCAGCAGCTTTCTGTCGGCGGGGGGCCAGGGTGAGCAGTTCTTC.

The chain uses TRBV12-5 and TRBJ2-4; D tentatively fits TRBD1 or TRBD2 (6 bases each). Trimming cost V 1 base and J 0 bases, with 19 bases left between them. In germline, CDR1 is LGHNT, CDR2 FRNRAP. This CDR3 is 19 amino acids long. CDR3 DNA: TGTGCTAGTGGTTTGGCCCCCGATAGGGGGGACTTAGCCAAAAACATTCAGTACTTC. Protein sequence: CASGLAPDRGDLAKNIQYF.

The chain combines TRBV4-1 with TRBJ2-7, with D tentatively TRBD1 (5 bases). Germline lookup yields CDR1 MGHRA and CDR2 YSYEKL. Trimming pared 0 bases from V and 7 bases from J, leaving 16 bases between. The CDR3 is made up of 15 amino acids. CDR3 DNA sequence: TGCGCCAGCAGCCAAGATAAAGGGGCTAGTTGGGAGCAGTACTTC. Translating it yields CASSQDKGASWEQYF.

The J gene is TRBJ2-2, the V gene TRBV12-3 or TRBV12-4; 11 nucleotides line up with TRBD2. CDR3 size: 15 residues. Trimming removed 6 bases from V and 5 bases from J; junction bases left unmatched: 5. CDR3 amino acids: CASRLTSGDTGELFF. The CDR3 DNA reads as TGTGCCAGCAGATTGACTAGCGGGGATACCGGGGAGCTGTTTTTT.

Worth noting for this clonotype: Without the conserved terminal phenylalanine or tryptophan, this CDR3 likely stems from a read error. This chain joins TRBV5-5 and TRBJ2-7; D remains ambiguous. V was clipped by 4 bases and J by 2 bases, with 10 bases between them. Germline-derived CDR1 and CDR2 are SGHKS and YYEKEE (reference sequence). This CDR3 is built from 13 residues. The CDR3 nucleotides read TGTGCCAGCAGCCCGCGGACGGCCTACGAGCAGTACATT. Translation gives CASSPRTAYEQYI.

The V call is TRBV29-1, the J call TRBJ1-5; no clear D gene. Germline V gives CDR1 SQVTM, CDR2 ANQGSEA. There are 13 residues in the CDR3. V lost 4 bases to trimming and J lost 5 bases, with 12 bases between them. DNA of the CDR3: TGCAGCGTTGCTGCCGGCGGGGATCAGCCCCAGCATTTT. Translating gives CSVAAGGDQPQHF.

This chain joins TRBV29-1 and TRBJ2-1, with D possibly TRBD1 on 6 matching bases. The CDR3 consists of 15 residues. Per the germline V gene, CDR1 is SQVTM and CDR2 is ANQGSEA. Trimming removed 5 bases at V and 0 bases at J, with 14 bases between. CDR3 DNA sequence: TGCAGCGTTCAAGGGGGTCCATTCTCCTACAATGAGCAGTTCTTC. Translating it yields CSVQGGPFSYNEQFF.

The rearrangement links TRBV6-4 to TRBJ2-2, with 8 bases identical to TRBD2. Germline V gene data show CDR1 as MRHNA and CDR2 as SNTAGT. The CDR3 is 12 amino acids. After removal of 6 bases from V and 7 bases from J, the junction contained 1 base not matched to a gene. CDR3 in amino acids: CASSGTSGELFF. CDR3 nucleotide sequence: TGTGCCAGCAGCGGGACTAGCGGGGAGCTGTTTTTT.

The V and J genes are TRBV5-1 and TRBJ2-3, with D possibly being TRBD2 (5 bases). V lost 6 bases and J lost 3, with 20 bases in between. This CDR3 has 16 amino acids. The germline V gene encodes CDR1 SGHRS and CDR2 YFSETQ. The CDR3 nucleotides are TGCGCCAGCACGAGCGGAGCCCAAACGGGGACAGATACGCAGTATTTT. Amino acids: CASTSGAQTGTDTQYF.

The rearrangement joins TRBV6-2 or TRBV6-3 to TRBJ1-2; no reliable D call. Trimming shortened V by 7 bases and J by 4 bases, and 28 bases separated the two germline ends. The CDR3 has 18 residues. Per the germline V gene, CDR1 is MNHEY and CDR2 is SVGEGT. The CDR3 sequence: CASMLSRRTASLLYGYTF. In DNA form, the CDR3 reads TGTGCCAGCATGCTATCGAGGAGGACGGCAAGTTTGCTCTATGGCTACACCTTC.